The 32 T cell receptor beta chains reported below all come from one sample, sequenced in a study of response to subunit inactivated influenza vaccine. TCRdb ran MiXCR on the RT-PCR reads and lists one entry per CDR3 protein. The table shows 650,000 to 800,000 distinct CDR3 sequences, with about 18% occurring only once. Sequencing used PBMCs from blood, obtained around 5 days after vaccination. The receptor source for this set is a man aged 50-59 years who received an inactivated influenza vaccine.

This CDR3 reads CASNLARGEQYF. The CDR3, as DNA: TGTGCCAGCAACCTAGCCCGGGGCGAGCAGTACTTC. The chain uses TRBV12-3 or TRBV12-4 and TRBJ2-7, with D perhaps TRBD2 (5 bases). The CDR3 runs 12 residues. V was clipped by 7 bases and J by 6 bases, with 13 bases between them.

The chain has TRBV27 and TRBJ2-1; D is perhaps TRBD2 (5 bases). With 6 bases removed from V and 0 bases from J, the gap between germline ends came to 15 bases. The germline V gene has CDR1 MNHEY and CDR2 SMNVEV (reference sequence). CDR3 size: 16 residues. CDR3 sequence: CASSRDTFNSYNEQFF. The CDR3 coding sequence is TGTGCCAGCAGCCGGGATACCTTTAACTCCTACAATGAGCAGTTCTTC.

This chain uses TRBV7-9 with TRBJ2-1; the D gene is possibly TRBD2 (5 bases). Germline V gives CDR1 SEHNR, CDR2 FQNEAQ (reference sequence). CDR3 length: 14 residues. Between the trimmed V and J ends, which lost 1 base and 9 bases, there was a span of 13 bases. DNA of the CDR3: TGTGCCAGCAGCTTAGAAGGACTCAGGATTGAGCAGTTCTTC. This codes for CASSLEGLRIEQFF.

The V gene is TRBV3-1, the J gene TRBJ2-7; D unclear. V lost 0 bases, J lost 3 bases, and 15 bases lay in between. The CDR3 is 16 amino acids. Germline assignment: CDR1 LGHDT and CDR2 YNNKEL (reference sequence). CDR3 sequence (DNA): TGTGCCAGCAGCCAAGATCGGCAGGAAGGAAACTACGAGCAGTACTTC. This encodes CASSQDRQEGNYEQYF.

The chain employs TRBV30 and TRBJ2-7; D perhaps matches TRBD2 (5 bases). The CDR3 runs 12 residues. Per germline, CDR1 GTSNPN and CDR2 SVGIG (reference sequence). The germline V and J ends were trimmed by 3 bases and 6 bases, with 12 bases remaining between them. In DNA form, the CDR3 reads TGTGCCTGGAGCCCAGAAAGCGGCGAGCAGTACTTC. The encoded protein is CAWSPESGEQYF.

This clonotype was counted ten times or more. This chain links TRBV4-3 with TRBJ2-7; 11 bases map to TRBD2. The CDR3 totals 20 residues. Germline V gene sequence: CDR1 LGHNA, CDR2 YSLEER. J gave up 6 bases and V 4 bases, and 23 bases lay outside the gene matches. CDR3 nucleotides: TGCGCCAGCAGCCTAGGCACTAGCGGGAGTCCGGAGGCTACGGGGACCGAGCAGTACTTC. It codes for CASSLGTSGSPEATGTEQYF.

J is TRBJ2-1 and V is TRBV18; 10 bases agree with TRBD1. Germline assignment: CDR1 KGHSH and CDR2 LQKENI. The CDR3 extends over 16 amino acids. J lost 5 bases, V lost 7 bases, and 11 bases had no gene match. CDR3 amino acids: CASYSGTGDFHNEQFF. The CDR3 DNA reads TGTGCCAGCTACTCCGGGACAGGGGATTTCCACAATGAGCAGTTCTTC. Together with reference TRBV18 and TRBJ2-1, the CDR3 gives the full variable domain: NAGVMQNPRHLVRRRGQEARLRCSPMKGHSHVYWYRQLPEEGLKFMVYLQKENIIDESGMPKERFSAEFPKEGPSILRIQQVVRGDSAAYFCASYSGTGDFHNEQFFGPGTRLTVL.

The V call is TRBV20-1, the J call TRBJ2-3; D possibly corresponds to TRBD2 (5 bases). Trimming cost V 5 bases and J 0 bases, with 15 bases left between them. The CDR3 loop spans 15 amino acids. CDR1 and CDR2 (germline): DFQATT, SNEGSKA (reference sequence). The DNA of the CDR3 is TGCAGTGCTGAACTAGTGTCCCTCAGCACAGATACGCAGTATTTT. It yields the protein CSAELVSLSTDTQYF.

This clonotype was seen just once. The chain combines TRBV2 with TRBJ2-7; D not resolved. The length of the CDR3 is 13 residues. Germline V gene data show CDR1 as SNHLY and CDR2 as FYNNEI. Trimming pared 4 bases from V and 1 base from J, leaving 8 bases between. CDR3 in amino acids: CASSVWPSYEQYF. In DNA form, the CDR3 reads TGTGCCAGCAGTGTCTGGCCTTCCTACGAGCAGTACTTC.

This sequence joins TRBV11-2 and TRBJ2-7, with 16 bases lining up with TRBD2. Trimming removed 5 bases from V and 3 bases from J; junction bases left unmatched: 4. The CDR3 extends over 16 amino acids. CDR1 and CDR2 (germline): SGHAT, FQNNGV. The CDR3 DNA reads as TGTGCCAGCAGCCCGGGACTAGCGGGAGGGGGCTACGAGCAGTACTTC. Translation gives CASSPGLAGGGYEQYF.

The chain links TRBV4-3 to TRBJ2-7, with 9 positions matching TRBD1. Losses at the gene ends were 0 bases for V and 4 bases for J; bases not matched to a gene: 7. Germline assignment: CDR1 LGHNA and CDR2 YSLEER. The CDR3 extends over 16 amino acids. DNA for the CDR3: TGCGCCAGCAGCCAAGATATAGGGACAGGGAGTTACGAGCAGTACTTC. It codes for CASSQDIGTGSYEQYF.

This clonotype was detected only a few times. The chain couples TRBV20-1 to TRBJ2-7; perhaps TRBD2 as D (6 bases). Trimming stripped 4 bases from V and 1 base from J, with 11 bases between. The CDR3 runs 13 residues. Germline V gives CDR1 DFQATT, CDR2 SNEGSKA (reference sequence). DNA for the CDR3: TGCAGTGCTAACCGGGACTGGTCCTACGAGCAGTACTTC. It codes for CSANRDWSYEQYF.

The rearrangement uses TRBV4-3 and TRBJ2-5, with D perhaps matching TRBD2 (5 bases). Per the germline V gene, CDR1 is LGHNA and CDR2 is YSLEER. This CDR3 region has 14 residues. Trimming pared 0 bases from V and 7 bases from J, leaving 12 bases between. The CDR3 nucleotides read TGCGCCAGCAGCCAAGAAAGAGGGATCGGGACCCAGTACTTC. Its protein is CASSQERGIGTQYF.

The chain is built from TRBV24-1 and TRBJ2-3; TRBD2 matches at 13 bases. Germline lookup yields CDR1 KGHDR and CDR2 SFDVKD. The CDR3 spans 17 residues. V trimming: 3 bases; J trimming: 2 bases; junction bases outside the gene matches: 4. The CDR3: CATSDPGTSGATDTQYF. The CDR3 DNA reads as TGTGCCACCAGTGATCCCGGGACTAGCGGGGCCACAGATACGCAGTATTTT.

The rearrangement links TRBV29-1 to TRBJ2-1; 7 nucleotides match TRBD2. With V trimmed by 3 bases and J by 14 bases, 1 base remained unmatched. The germline CDR1 and CDR2 sequences are SQVTM and ANQGSEA. This CDR3 spans 9 amino acids. CDR3 DNA: TGCAGCGTTGAGAGCGGGAAGTTCTTC. Encoded protein: CSVESGKFF.

At least ten counts were recorded for this clonotype. The chain uses TRBV4-2 and TRBJ2-1; D unclear. Germline CDR1 LGHNA, CDR2 YNFKEQ. Trimming removed 1 base from V and 7 bases from J, with 5 bases in between. The CDR3 extends over 12 amino acids. The CDR3 nucleotides read TGTGCCAGCAGCCAAGCCATAAATGAGCAGTTCTTC. It encodes CASSQAINEQFF.

The V call is TRBV18, the J call TRBJ1-5, with D hard to call. V shed 2 bases and J shed 3 bases, with 14 bases lying between them. CDR3 size: 16 residues. CDR1 KGHSH and CDR2 LQKENI come from the germline V gene. As DNA, the CDR3 is TGTGCCAGCTCACCAGGCAGTACCCTTGCCAATCAGCCCCAGCATTTT. Translation gives CASSPGSTLANQPQHF.

The table lists this clonotype with a few counts. CDR3 sequence (DNA): TGTGCCAGCAGCTTAGAGGGTACTAGCGGGGGCTACGAGCAGTACTTC. Its protein is CASSLEGTSGGYEQYF. The rearrangement joins TRBV7-9 to TRBJ2-7, with 11 bases identical to TRBD2. Trimming cost V 1 base and J 3 bases; bases outside gene matches: 5. CDR1 and CDR2 (germline): SEHNR, FQNEAQ (reference sequence). The CDR3 is 16 residues long.

The V and J genes are TRBV20-1 and TRBJ2-5; TRBD2 matches at 8 bases. J gave up 4 bases and V 4 bases, and 8 bases lay outside the gene matches. The CDR3 is 14 residues long. Germline values: CDR1 DFQATT, CDR2 SNEGSKA (reference sequence). Here the CDR3 reads CSAKRGGPRETQYF. The CDR3 DNA follows: TGCAGTGCTAAACGGGGGGGGCCCCGAGAGACCCAGTACTTC.

With respect to this clonotype: At one end the junction does not follow the germline gene, possibly because of a read error. The chain carries TRBV2 and TRBJ2-5; no clear D gene. Germline lookup yields CDR1 SNHLY and CDR2 FYNNEI. The CDR3 extends over 12 amino acids. The CDR3 region has the DNA TGTGCCAGCAGTGAAGTCTTACGACTGATCAGCTTC. Protein sequence: CASSEVLRLISF.

This clonotype was seen repeatedly, ten times or more. The chain uses TRBV28 and TRBJ1-5, with unresolved D. CDR3 size: 14 residues. Germline V gene sequence: CDR1 MDHEN, CDR2 SYDVKM. Trimming left V 10 bases short and J 7 bases short, with 20 bases between. The CDR3 nucleotides are TGTGCCACTATAAGATCCCAGGTTCGGCAGCCCCAGCATTTT. Amino acid sequence: CATIRSQVRQPQHF.

This rearrangement joins TRBV4-3 to TRBJ2-1, with TRBD1 as a possible D gene (6 bases). Germline CDR1 LGHNA, CDR2 YSLEER. CDR3 size: 14 residues. Trimming removed 0 bases from V and 8 bases from J, with 11 bases in between. In DNA, the CDR3 is TGCGCCAGCAGCCAAGAAACAGGGTACCATGAGCAGTTCTTC. Amino acid sequence: CASSQETGYHEQFF.

There are a few counts of this clonotype. V usage is TRBV6-2 or TRBV6-3 and J usage is TRBJ1-6; D possibly corresponds to TRBD1 (6 bases). Trimming took 7 bases from V and 4 from J, leaving 11 bases between them. Germline loops: CDR1 MNHEY, CDR2 SVGEGT. This CDR3 comprises 14 residues. CDR3 sequence reads: CASNLGQYNSPLHF. CDR3 nucleotides: TGTGCCAGCAACCTCGGACAGTATAATTCACCCCTCCACTTT.

The chain uses TRBV20-1 and TRBJ2-1; D gene ambiguous. The CDR3 length is 13 residues. V gave up 5 bases and J gave up 7 bases, with 15 bases separating them. Germline CDR1 DFQATT, CDR2 SNEGSKA (reference sequence). For the CDR3, the DNA is TGCAGTGCTCCTCTGGGTAGCTGGAATGAGCAGTTCTTC. This translates into CSAPLGSWNEQFF.

The gene calls are TRBV4-3 and TRBJ1-2; D remains ambiguous. The CDR3 consists of 15 residues. The V gene's germline CDR1 is LGHNA and CDR2 YSLEER. V gave up 1 base and J gave up 4 bases, with 13 bases separating them. The CDR3 spells CASSQAWALRYGYTF. CDR3 in DNA: TGCGCCAGCAGCCAAGCTTGGGCACTCCGCTATGGCTACACCTTC.

This clonotype was counted a few times. This chain connects TRBV7-9 to TRBJ2-3; TRBD2 might be the D (6 bases). This CDR3 region has 15 residues. Between the trimmed V and J ends, which lost 2 bases and 1 base, there was a span of 10 bases. Germline CDR1 reads SEHNR; CDR2 reads FQNEAQ (reference sequence). The CDR3 spells CASSLYGGGTDTQYF. For the CDR3, the DNA is TGTGCCAGCAGCTTATATGGCGGGGGCACAGATACGCAGTATTTT.

CDR3 residues: CAWSIRGYEQYF. In DNA form, the CDR3 reads TGTGCCTGGAGCATCAGGGGCTACGAGCAGTACTTC. The chain carries TRBV30 and TRBJ2-7; D might be TRBD1 (6 bases). The CDR3 loop spans 12 amino acids. CDR1 is GTSNPN, CDR2 SVGIG, per germline (reference sequence). V was shortened by 3 bases and J by 3 bases, with 9 bases between the two germline ends.

This clonotype was recorded at least ten times. The genes are TRBV5-1 and TRBJ2-3; D may be TRBD1 (5 bases). V gave up 3 bases and J gave up 2 bases, with 16 bases separating them. CDR1 SGHRS and CDR2 YFSETQ come from the germline V gene. CDR3 length: 16 amino acids. The CDR3 region is CASSWSGGRVTDTQYF. The CDR3 nucleotides are TGCGCCAGCAGCTGGAGTGGCGGCAGGGTCACAGATACGCAGTATTTT.

The sample holds many counts of this clonotype. The chain employs TRBV12-3 or TRBV12-4 and TRBJ1-5; 11 bases are a match to TRBD1. The V gene end was trimmed by 4 bases and the J gene end by 2 bases; junction bases not matched to a gene: 1. This CDR3 has 15 residues. In nucleotides, the CDR3 is TGTGCCAGCAGTTGGACAGGGGGCGGCAATCAGCCCCAGCATTTT. Translation gives CASSWTGGGNQPQHF.

This clonotype came up a few times. The chain couples TRBV6-1 to TRBJ2-7, with 7 bases fitting TRBD2. This CDR3 spans 14 amino acids. Germline V gene lookup returns CDR1 MNHNS and CDR2 SASEGT. The V gene end was trimmed by 6 bases and the J gene end by 6 bases; junction bases not matched to a gene: 11. The DNA of the CDR3 is TGTGCCAGCAGCCCCCAGGTGGGGGGGACCGAGCAGTACTTC. Amino acid sequence: CASSPQVGGTEQYF.

The rearrangement links TRBV6-2 or TRBV6-3 to TRBJ2-5; 8 bases agree with TRBD2. Germline-derived CDR1 and CDR2 are MNHEY and SVGEGT. Trimming at V came to 5 bases and at J to 7 bases, leaving 12 bases not matched to a gene. The CDR3 runs 15 residues. CDR3 region: CASSDYTGTRGTQYF. The DNA of the CDR3 is TGTGCCAGCAGTGACTACACGGGGACTAGGGGGACCCAGTACTTC.

This clonotype was counted a few times. The chain uses TRBV29-1 and TRBJ1-1; D ambiguous. Germline V lookup: CDR1 SQVTM, CDR2 ANQGSEA. V was cut by 4 bases and J by 0 bases, with 9 bases left in between. This CDR3 spans 13 amino acids. CDR3 amino acids: CSVAPLLNTEAFF. The CDR3 DNA sequence: TGCAGCGTTGCGCCCCTGCTGAACACTGAAGCTTTCTTT. Together with reference TRBV29-1 and TRBJ1-1, the CDR3 gives the full variable domain: SAVISQKPSRDICQRGTSLTIQCQVDSQVTMMFWYRQQPGQSLTLIATANQGSEATYESGFVIDKFPISRPNLTFSTLTVSNMSPEDSSIYLCSVAPLLNTEAFFGQGTRLTVV.